This T cell receptor beta chain emerged from a study of graft-versus-host responses after intestinal transplantation. The CDR3 runs 17 residues. V shed 5 bases, J shed 2 bases, and the junction held 10 bases outside the gene matches. Germline CDR1 MNHEY, CDR2 SMNVEV (reference sequence). Generated by immunoSEQ multiplex PCR, the TCRdb table keeps only in-frame clones and is missing some. The table has 13,000 to 15,000 clones, roughly two fifths seen once; the top ten hold about 15%. Plated together were roughly 200,000 CFSE-labeled responder cells and roughly 200,000 irradiated, violet-dye-labeled stimulator cells. A sort after the reaction isolated proliferating CFSE-low CD3+CD4+ and CD3+CD8+ responders.

The receptor was derived from a human patient who received an intestinal transplant. The sequencing here drew on alloreactive CD8+ T cells from a mixed lymphocyte reaction culture, taken before intestinal transplant. Documented subset: CFSE-low proliferating T cells sorted from roughly six-day pre-transplant mixed lymphocyte reaction (GvH or HvG direction). V usage is TRBV27 and J usage is TRBJ2-3; 10 bases are shared with TRBD2. CDR3 sequence: CASSPTSGYGSTDTQYF. The CDR3 nucleotides are TGTGCCAGCAGTCCGACTAGCGGGTATGGCTCCACAGATACGCAGTATTTT.